The sequence of this T cell receptor beta chain was determined in a study of T cells after yellow fever vaccination. This clonotype was detected a few times. V shed 4 bases and J 10 bases; nucleotides not matched to a gene: 7. Germline CDR1 LNHNV, CDR2 YYDKDF (reference sequence). This CDR3 spans 14 amino acids. TCRdb processed the 5' RACE reads anew with MiXCR; each CDR3 protein has one entry. Here the sample spans about 170,000 distinct CDR3 sequences, about 10% being singletons. The starting material was CD8+ T cells sorted from PBMCs, obtained 15 days after the yellow fever booster vaccination. The clonotype was recovered from a young man who received the YFV17D yellow fever vaccine. The chain is built from TRBV15 and TRBJ1-6, with TRBD1 matching over 7 bases. This CDR3 reads CATSKRDSASPLHF. DNA of the CDR3: TGTGCCACCAGCAAAAGGGACAGTGCCTCACCCCTCCACTTT. Filled out from reference TRBV15 and TRBJ1-6, the complete variable domain reads DAMVIQNPRYQVTQFGKPVTLSCSQTLNHNVMYWYQQKSSQAPKLLFHYYDKDFNNEADTPDNFQSRRPNTSFCFLDIRSPGLGDTAMYLCATSKRDSASPLHFGNGTRLTVT.